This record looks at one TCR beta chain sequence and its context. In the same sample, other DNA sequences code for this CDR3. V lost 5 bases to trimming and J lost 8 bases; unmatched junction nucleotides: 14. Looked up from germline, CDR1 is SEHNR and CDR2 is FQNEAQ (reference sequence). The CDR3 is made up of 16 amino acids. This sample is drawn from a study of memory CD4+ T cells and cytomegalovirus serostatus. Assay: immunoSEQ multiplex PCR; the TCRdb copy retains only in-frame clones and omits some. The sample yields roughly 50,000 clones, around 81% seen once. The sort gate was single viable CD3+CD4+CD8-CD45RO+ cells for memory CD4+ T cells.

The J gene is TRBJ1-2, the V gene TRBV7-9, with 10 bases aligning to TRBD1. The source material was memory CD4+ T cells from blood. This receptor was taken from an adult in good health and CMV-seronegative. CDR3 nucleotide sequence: TGTGCCAGCAGCACTGGGACAGGGGCGCCTTTATGGGGCTACACCTTC. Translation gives CASSTGTGAPLWGYTF.